This is a list of T cell receptor beta chains from one sample in a study of cytotoxic CD8 clonotypes in ibrutinib-treated CLL. The method was immunoSEQ multiplex PCR; TCRdb's version includes in-frame clones alone and lacks a portion of them. The table lists about 130,000 clones, 80% to 90% of them singletons. The material was PBMCs, obtained after 24 months of ibrutinib treatment. Receptor source: a human donor with chronic lymphocytic leukemia. Each CDR3 is given with its conserved first and last residue. A D gene is named only where the DNA matches it firmly. Some rows mark clone size as missing; the rest say once, few, many or name a class of expanded clone.

d_call j_call v_call clone_size cdr3_aa cdr3_nt
TRBD1 TRBJ2-1 TRBV28 few CASSSPTGRTGNEQFF TGTGCCAGCAGCTCACCGACAGGGCGGACCGGCAATGAGCAGTTCTTC
TRBD1 TRBJ1-2 TRBV6-1 . CASSGEWTGRYGYTF TGTGCCAGCAGTGGTGAATGGACAGGGCGTTATGGCTACACCTTC
TRBD2 TRBJ2-1 TRBV19 . CASRTNSGRAYNEQFF TGTGCCAGTAGGACTAATAGCGGGAGGGCCTACAATGAGCAGTTCTTC
. TRBJ2-1 TRBV7-2 . CASSQGHGVGYNEQFF TGTGCCAGCAGCCAAGGACATGGGGTCGGCTACAATGAGCAGTTCTTC
TRBD1 TRBJ2-3 TRBV18 . CASSPDRGSTDTQYF TGTGCCAGCTCACCCGACAGGGGGAGCACAGATACGCAGTATTTT
. TRBJ1-1 TRBV5-8 . CATEWQVNTEAFF TGTGCCACCGAGTGGCAGGTGAACACTGAAGCTTTCTTT
. TRBJ2-7 TRBV21-1 . CASSKSDRVTDEQYF TGTGCCAGCAGCAAATCGGATCGGGTTACCGACGAGCAGTACTTC
. TRBJ2-1 TRBV7-2 few CASSLERGDEQFF TGTGCCAGCAGCTTAGAACGGGGAGATGAGCAGTTCTTC
TRBD1 TRBJ2-6 TRBV5-1 few CASSLAGGTGGTSVLTF TGCGCCAGCAGCTTGGCCGGGGGGACAGGGGGCACCAGCGTCCTGACTTTC
TRBD1 TRBJ2-2 TRBV27 . CASSSLGQGANTGELFF TGTGCCAGCAGTTCCTTAGGACAGGGGGCGAACACCGGGGAGCTGTTTTTT
. TRBJ2-5 TRBV18 . CASSNTGRNQETQYF TGTGCCAGCTCAAACACTGGCCGGAACCAAGAGACCCAGTACTTC
TRBD2 TRBJ2-3 TRBV5-1 . CASSPFALAGGTDTQYF TGCGCCAGCAGCCCCTTTGCCCTAGCGGGAGGCACAGATACGCAGTATTTT
. TRBJ2-1 TRBV4-2 . CASSQTRDEQFF TGTGCCAGCAGCCAGACTAGGGATGAGCAGTTCTTC
. TRBJ2-2 TRBV7-6 . CASSLASGGGFSGELFF TGTGCCAGCAGCTTAGCGTCGGGGGGCGGCTTCTCCGGGGAGCTGTTTTTT
. TRBJ1-2 TRBV2 . CASEENYGYTF TGTGCCAGCGAGGAGAACTATGGCTACACCTTC
. TRBJ1-4 TRBV7-2 . CASSSGSLAKKLFF TGTGCCAGCAGCTCAGGGAGTCTGGCTAAAAAACTGTTTTTT
TRBD2 TRBJ2-7 TRBV5-1 . CASSVRRGLVDEQYF TGCGCCAGCAGCGTGCGCCGAGGACTAGTCGACGAGCAGTACTTC
TRBD1 TRBJ2-2 TRBV6-5 . CASIPRQGSTGELFF TGTGCCAGCATCCCACGACAGGGGAGCACCGGGGAGCTGTTTTTT
. TRBJ2-4 TRBV11-3 . CASSLDPGVKNIQYF TGTGCCAGCAGCTTAGATCCAGGGGTAAAAAACATTCAGTACTTC
. TRBJ2-1 TRBV19 once CASSRQKGFVLFF TGTGCCAGTAGTAGACAGAAAGGATTCGTACTTTTCTTC
. TRBJ1-4 TRBV14 . CASSATGTANEKLFF TGTGCCAGCAGCGCAACAGGGACGGCTAATGAAAAACTGTTTTTT
TRBD2 TRBJ2-7 TRBV11-2 . CASSWGYPGLAGAHEQYF TGTGCCAGCAGCTGGGGGTATCCGGGACTAGCGGGGGCCCACGAGCAGTACTTC
. TRBJ1-3 TRBV4-2 . CASSPEKGNPTIYF TGTGCCAGCAGCCCGGAGAAGGGGAACCCCACCATATATTTT
. TRBJ1-1 TRBV19 . CASSRVLNTEAFF TGTGCCAGTAGTAGAGTGCTGAACACTGAAGCTTTCTTT
. TRBJ2-3 TRBV7-2 . CASSLAASTDTQYF TGTGCCAGCAGCTTAGCTGCTAGCACAGATACGCAGTATTTT
TRBD1 TRBJ2-3 TRBV28 . CASTKTGTGNYRGTDTQYF TGTGCCAGCACCAAAACCGGGACAGGCAACTACAGGGGCACAGATACGCAGTATTTT
TRBD2 TRBJ2-4 TRBV2 once CASTAGGFLAKNIQYF TGTGCCAGCACCGCGGGGGGGTTTCTAGCCAAAAACATTCAGTACTTC
. TRBJ1-1 TRBV7-8 once CASSFRRTGNTEAFF TGTGCCAGCAGCTTTCGGAGGACGGGGAACACTGAAGCTTTCTTT
. TRBJ2-1 TRBV4-2 . CASSQLSQQAPRNEQFF TGTGCCAGCAGCCAACTATCACAGCAGGCTCCTCGGAATGAGCAGTTCTTC
. TRBJ1-3 TRBV4-3 . CASSPQSLSGNTIYF TGCGCCAGCAGCCCCCAAAGTCTCTCTGGAAACACCATATATTTT
. TRBJ1-2 TRBV10-3 . CAISVRGNEYGYTF TGTGCCATCAGTGTCCGGGGGAATGAATATGGCTACACCTTC
. TRBJ1-2 TRBV18 . CASSPQAGDYGYTF TGTGCCAGCTCACCACAGGCAGGGGACTATGGCTACACCTTC
. TRBJ1-2 TRBV18 . CASSPPVGNYGYTF TGTGCCAGCTCACCACCGGTAGGGAATTATGGCTACACCTTC
. TRBJ2-2 TRBV5-1 . CASSLTVSTGELFF TGCGCCAGCAGCTTGACAGTATCCACCGGGGAGCTGTTTTTT
. TRBJ1-6 TRBV4-2 . CASSQESGASYNSPLHF TGTGCCAGCAGCCAAGAATCAGGGGCCTCCTATAATTCACCCCTCCACTTT
. TRBJ2-2 TRBV28 . CASTRWDTGELFF TGTGCCAGTACGCGTTGGGACACCGGGGAGCTGTTTTTT
TRBD1 TRBJ2-2 TRBV9 . CASSVSQGSAGELFF TGTGCCAGCAGCGTTTCACAGGGGTCGGCCGGGGAGCTGTTTTTT
TRBD1 TRBJ1-1 TRBV29-1 . CSAKTGGRSTEAFF TGCAGCGCTAAAACAGGGGGTCGGAGCACTGAAGCTTTCTTT
TRBD2 TRBJ2-7 TRBV28 few CASSLAAGVYLEQYF TGTGCCAGCAGTTTAGCAGCGGGAGTTTATCTCGAGCAGTACTTC
. TRBJ2-7 TRBV19 . CASSNGRATYEQYF TGTGCCAGTAGTAACGGCAGGGCTACCTACGAGCAGTACTTC
. TRBJ2-7 TRBV11-2 once CASSLVQGSEQYF TGTGCCAGCAGCTTAGTGCAGGGATCCGAGCAGTACTTC
TRBD1 TRBJ2-3 TRBV15 . CATSEGQGDTDTQYF TGTGCCACCAGCGAGGGACAGGGTGACACAGATACGCAGTATTTT
. TRBJ1-5 TRBV19 . CASNQGGGSNQPQHF TGTGCCAGTAATCAGGGAGGGGGTAGCAATCAGCCCCAGCATTTT
TRBD1 TRBJ1-5 TRBV2 few CASSPRGPLQPQHF TGTGCCAGCAGTCCCAGGGGGCCTTTACAGCCCCAGCATTTT